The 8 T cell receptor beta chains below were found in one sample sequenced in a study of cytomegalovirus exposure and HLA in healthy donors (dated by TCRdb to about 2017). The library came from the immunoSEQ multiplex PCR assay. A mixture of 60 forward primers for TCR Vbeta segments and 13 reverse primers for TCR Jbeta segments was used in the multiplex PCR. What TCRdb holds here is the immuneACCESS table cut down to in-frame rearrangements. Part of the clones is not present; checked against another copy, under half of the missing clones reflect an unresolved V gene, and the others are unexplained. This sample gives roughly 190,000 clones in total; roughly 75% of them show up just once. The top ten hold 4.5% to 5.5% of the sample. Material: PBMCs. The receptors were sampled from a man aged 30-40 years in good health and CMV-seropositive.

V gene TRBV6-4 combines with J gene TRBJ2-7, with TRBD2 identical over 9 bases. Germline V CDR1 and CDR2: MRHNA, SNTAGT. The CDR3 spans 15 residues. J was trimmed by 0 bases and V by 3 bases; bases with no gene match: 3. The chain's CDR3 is CASSEWREGSYEQYF. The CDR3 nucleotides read TGTGCCAGCAGTGAGTGGCGGGAGGGCTCCTACGAGCAGTACTTC.

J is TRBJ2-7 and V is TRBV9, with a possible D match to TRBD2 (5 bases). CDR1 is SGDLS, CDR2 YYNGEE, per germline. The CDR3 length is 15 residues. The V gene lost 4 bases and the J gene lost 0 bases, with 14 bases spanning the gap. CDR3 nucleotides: TGTGCCAGCAGCCCCAAGCCGGGGAACTCCTACGAGCAGTACTTC. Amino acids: CASSPKPGNSYEQYF.

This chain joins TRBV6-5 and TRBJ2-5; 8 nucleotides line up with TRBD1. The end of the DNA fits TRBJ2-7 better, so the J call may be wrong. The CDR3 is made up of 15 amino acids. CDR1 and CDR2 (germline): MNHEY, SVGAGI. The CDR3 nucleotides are TGTGCCAGCAGTTACGAACCGACAGGGGCCTACGAGCAGTACTTC. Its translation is CASSYEPTGAYEQYF.

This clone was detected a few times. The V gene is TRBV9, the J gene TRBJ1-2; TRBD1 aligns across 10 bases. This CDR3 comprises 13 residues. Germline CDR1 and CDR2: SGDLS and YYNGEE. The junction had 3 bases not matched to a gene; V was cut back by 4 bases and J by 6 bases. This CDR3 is CASSYGQGDGYTF. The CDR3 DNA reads TGTGCCAGCAGCTACGGACAGGGGGATGGCTACACCTTC.

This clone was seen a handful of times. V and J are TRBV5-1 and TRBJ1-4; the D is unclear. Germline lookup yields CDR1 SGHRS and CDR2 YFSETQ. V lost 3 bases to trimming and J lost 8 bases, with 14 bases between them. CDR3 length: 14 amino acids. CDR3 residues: CASSSSGGREKLFF. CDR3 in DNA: TGCGCCAGCAGCTCCTCAGGAGGTCGAGAAAAACTGTTTTTT. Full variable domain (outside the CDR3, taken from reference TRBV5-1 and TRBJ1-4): KAGVTQTPRYLIKTRGQQVTLSCSPISGHRSVSWYQQTPGQGLQFLFEYFSETQRNKGNFPGRFSGRQFSNSRSEMNVSTLELGDSALYLCASSSSGGREKLFFGSGTQLSVL.

In DNA form, the CDR3 reads TGTGCCAGCAGCCGACAGGGGGGTTACAATGAGCAGTTCTTC. Translation: CASSRQGGYNEQFF. The V call is TRBV6-5, the J call TRBJ2-1, with 9 nucleotides matching TRBD1. CDR1 and CDR2 from the germline V gene are MNHEY and SVGAGI. The CDR3 contains 14 residues. The ends lost 6 bases at V and 4 bases at J; junction bases unmatched: 4.

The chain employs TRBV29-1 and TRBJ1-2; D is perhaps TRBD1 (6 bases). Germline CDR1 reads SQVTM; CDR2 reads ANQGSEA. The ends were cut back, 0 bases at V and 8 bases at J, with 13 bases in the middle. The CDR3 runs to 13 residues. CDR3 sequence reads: CSVEDRGAGGYTF. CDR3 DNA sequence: TGCAGCGTTGAAGATCGGGGGGCGGGGGGCTACACCTTC.

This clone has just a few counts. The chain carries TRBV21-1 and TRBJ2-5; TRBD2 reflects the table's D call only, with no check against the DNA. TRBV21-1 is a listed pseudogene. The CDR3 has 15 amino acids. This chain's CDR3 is CASSKIGTSGETQYF. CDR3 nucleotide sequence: TGTGCCAGCAGCAAAATTGGGACTAGCGGGGAGACCCAGTACTTC.